This T cell receptor beta chain was captured in a study of cytomegalovirus exposure and HLA in healthy donors. At the level of the study: A preliminary data release comprised tens of millions of unique TCRs obtained from HLA-typed donors.

Germline CDR1 SGHVS, CDR2 FNYEAQ. The CDR3 consists of 14 residues. V lost 4 bases, J lost 9 bases, and 8 bases stayed unmatched. Vbeta (60) and Jbeta (13) primers were used in the PCR. The protocol was immunoSEQ multiplex PCR, while the TCRdb copy is restricted to in-frame clones and leaves out a portion. The repertoire consists of around 120,000 clones, with around four fifths occurring once and the leading ten covering approximately 31%. Material: PBMCs. This clonotype was obtained from a man in his fifties or sixties in good health and CMV-seropositive. The genes are TRBV7-6 and TRBJ2-3, with TRBD1 identical over 9 bases. CDR3: CASSWDRDLGTQYF. The CDR3 DNA reads as TGTGCCAGCAGCTGGGACAGGGACCTGGGCACGCAGTATTTT.